This T cell receptor (beta chain) was profiled in a study of T-cell reconstitution after alpha-beta-depleted transplantation in children. Trimming cost V 2 bases and J 5 bases, with 3 bases left between them. CDR1 is GTSNPN and CDR2 is SVGIG in the germline V gene (reference sequence). This CDR3 has 11 amino acids. For TCRbeta, the library was prepared with unique molecular identifiers. MiXCR, applied by TCRdb to the PCR reads, yields one record per CDR3 protein. The data show hundreds of thousands of distinct CDR3 sequences, with less than 35% seen just once and 2% to 3% held by the top ten. Sequences were derived from PBMCs from the stem cell graft donor, sampled from the stem cell graft. The TCR originated in a human donor who donated a stem cell graft to a child with aplastic anemia. The chain couples TRBV30 to TRBJ2-2; D uncertain. This CDR3 reads CAWSRTGELFF. The CDR3 bases are TGTGCCTGGAGTCGGACCGGGGAGCTGTTTTTT.